A selection of T cell receptor beta chains follows, all from one sample in a study of CD8 T cells in Susac syndrome. Each CDR3 protein is one row after TCRdb ran MiXCR on the immunoSEQ multiplex PCR reads. Here the sample spans fewer than 250,000 distinct CDR3 sequences, 80% to 95% being singletons. The source material was CD8+ T cells from PBMCs. The source of these receptors is a human donor with multiple sclerosis. CDR3s include the opening cysteine and the closing phenylalanine or tryptophan. A D gene is named only where the DNA matches it firmly. Clone size appears in some rows only: once, few, many, or a class for an expanded clone.

TRBV12-3/TRBV12-4	.	.	TRBJ2-1	CASATLVVETEGRYNEQFF	TGTGCCAGCGCAACACTCGTAGTGGAAACCGAGGGCCGCTACAATGAGCAGTTCTTC
TRBV10-2	TRBD2	.	TRBJ2-5	CASSEGLAKQETQYF	TGCGCCAGCAGTGAGGGACTAGCGAAACAAGAGACCCAGTACTTC
TRBV3-1	.	once	TRBJ2-5	CASSPPLWHQETQYF	TGTGCCAGCAGCCCCCCTCTTTGGCACCAAGAGACCCAGTACTTC
TRBV9	TRBD1	.	TRBJ2-2	CASSVEPTGQNTGELFF	TGTGCCAGCAGCGTAGAGCCGACAGGGCAGAACACCGGGGAGCTGTTTTTT
TRBV20-1	TRBD2	.	TRBJ2-1	CSARDRGGRGGLYNEQFF	TGCAGTGCTAGAGATCGAGGTGGGAGGGGAGGTTTGTACAATGAGCAGTTCTTC
TRBV19	.	.	TRBJ2-7	CASKGGAGAEQYF	TGTGCCAGTAAAGGGGGGGCAGGGGCCGAGCAGTACTTC
TRBV19	TRBD1	.	TRBJ1-5	CASSERQGYSNQPQHF	TGTGCCAGTAGTGAGCGACAGGGTTATAGCAATCAGCCCCAGCATTTT
TRBV27	TRBD1	.	TRBJ2-7	CASSFQGAQDDEQYF	TGTGCCAGCAGTTTTCAGGGGGCGCAAGACGACGAGCAGTACTTC
TRBV9	TRBD1	.	TRBJ1-5	CASSAGTGGQPQHF	TGTGCCAGCAGCGCCGGGACAGGTGGGCAGCCCCAGCATTTT
TRBV9	.	.	TRBJ2-3	CASSVVGASASDMQYF	TGTGCCAGCAGCGTAGTTGGTGCCTCCGCCTCCGATATGCAGTATTTT
TRBV6-5	.	.	TRBJ1-1	CASSYDRNTEAFF	TGTGCCAGCAGTTACGATCGGAACACTGAAGCTTTCTTT
TRBV10-2	TRBD1	.	TRBJ2-7	CASKRGRDEQYF	TGCGCCAGCAAAAGGGGGCGGGACGAGCAGTACTTC
TRBV7-9	TRBD2	.	TRBJ2-3	CATGLDTDTQYF	TGTGCCACTGGACTAGACACAGATACGCAGTATTTT
TRBV20-1	TRBD2	.	TRBJ2-2	CSARDYAQRGGPNTGELFF	TGCAGTGCTAGAGATTATGCCCAGCGGGGGGGCCCCAATACCGGGGAGCTGTTTTTT
TRBV2	TRBD2	once	TRBJ2-1	CASSELAGHNEQFF	TGTGCCAGCAGCGAACTAGCGGGCCACAATGAGCAGTTCTTC
TRBV7-6	.	.	TRBJ1-4	CASSLVPSWTTNEKLFF	TGTGCCAGCAGCTTAGTCCCCTCGTGGACCACTAATGAAAAACTGTTTTTT
TRBV2	TRBD1	.	TRBJ2-3	CASSSPQGADTQYF	TGTGCCAGCAGTTCACCTCAGGGGGCAGATACGCAGTATTTT
TRBV19	TRBD1	.	TRBJ2-2	CASSIRTGANTGELFF	TGTGCCAGTAGTATCCGGACAGGGGCGAACACCGGGGAGCTGTTTTTT
TRBV7-9	TRBD2	.	TRBJ2-7	CASTPIGLAGDFRYEQYF	TGTGCCAGCACTCCCATCGGACTAGCGGGCGATTTTAGGTACGAGCAGTACTTC
TRBV29-1	.	.	TRBJ1-1	CSVRSDGLEAFF	TGCAGCGTGCGGTCGGACGGTCTTGAAGCTTTCTTT